The rows below give T cell receptor beta chains drawn from one sample of a study of T cell responses to AZD1222 COVID-19 vaccine. TCRdb's copy holds only in-frame clones and misses some; the assay was immunoSEQ multiplex PCR. The data show around 140,000 clones, 89% seen once. The source material was peripheral blood, sampled 28 days after the second AZD1222 dose. The source is an adult who received the AZD1222 COVID-19 vaccine. The CDR3 runs from the conserved cysteine through the conserved F or W. The D gene is left open where the match is weak. The size field is filled for only some rows; it gives once, few, many or a size class.

CDR3,DNA,size,J,D,V
CASSVAPENTEAFF,TGTGCCAGCAGCGTAGCCCCAGAGAACACTGAAGCTTTCTTT,.,TRBJ1-1,.,TRBV9
CASSANGGNTEAFF,TGCGCCAGCAGTGCGAATGGGGGGAACACTGAAGCTTTCTTT,.,TRBJ1-1,.,TRBV10-1
CASSGNSNQPQHF,TGTGCCAGCTCAGGGAATAGCAATCAGCCCCAGCATTTT,.,TRBJ1-5,.,TRBV28
CASSLEGNSNQPQHF,TGTGCCAGCAGCTTAGAAGGAAATAGCAATCAGCCCCAGCATTTT,.,TRBJ1-5,.,TRBV7-2
CASSRDIQETQYF,TGTGCCAGCTCACGGGACATCCAAGAGACCCAGTACTTC,.,TRBJ2-5,.,TRBV18
CASSTGHSNQPQHF,TGTGCCAGCAGCACGGGACATTCCAATCAGCCCCAGCATTTT,.,TRBJ1-5,.,TRBV28
CASSQGGNQPQHF,TGTGCCAGCAGCCAGGGCGGCAATCAGCCCCAGCATTTT,.,TRBJ1-5,.,TRBV14
CASSLEVRGSSPYNEQFF,TGTGCCAGCAGCTTAGAAGTACGCGGGAGTTCCCCCTACAATGAGCAGTTCTTC,.,TRBJ2-1,TRBD2,TRBV7-6
CASSLGGRNTEAFF,TGTGCCAGCAGCTTAGGGGGACGGAACACTGAAGCTTTCTTT,.,TRBJ1-1,.,TRBV7-8
CASSESWTGHCGDTQYF,TGCGCCAGCAGTGAGTCATGGACAGGCCATTGTGGTGATACGCAGTATTTT,.,TRBJ2-3,TRBD1,TRBV10-1
CASSPGGTNIQYF,TGTGCCAGCAGTCCCGGCGGGACAAACATTCAGTACTTC,few,TRBJ2-4,.,TRBV12-3/TRBV12-4
CSVEDLMGYGYTF,TGCAGCGTTGAAGATCTTATGGGGTATGGCTACACCTTC,once,TRBJ1-2,.,TRBV29-1
CASSAAGSEDGYTF,TGTGCCAGCTCGGCCGCGGGGAGCGAGGATGGCTACACCTTC,.,TRBJ1-2,.,TRBV18
CATSDSRGTSGSYSYNEQFF,TGTGCCACCAGTGATTCCCGCGGGACTAGCGGGAGTTACTCCTACAATGAGCAGTTCTTC,.,TRBJ2-1,TRBD2,TRBV24-1
CASAYGAGETYEQYF,TGCGCCAGCGCGTACGGGGCAGGGGAAACCTACGAGCAGTACTTC,.,TRBJ2-7,.,TRBV4-3
CASSLRVRSTDTQYF,TGTGCCAGCAGCCTCCGGGTCAGGAGCACAGATACGCAGTATTTT,.,TRBJ2-3,.,TRBV7-3
CASSQEGRSNGYTF,TGTGCCAGCAGCCAAGAGGGCAGGTCGAATGGCTACACCTTC,.,TRBJ1-2,.,TRBV4-2
CASSARGGVRSQDEQYF,TGTGCCAGCAGCGCGAGGGGTGGGGTCCGATCTCAGGACGAGCAGTACTTC,few,TRBJ2-7,.,TRBV9
CASSTGQLSYEQYF,TGTGCCAGCAGTACAGGACAGTTAAGTTACGAGCAGTACTTC,.,TRBJ2-7,.,TRBV28
CASSPGQNYYGYTF,TGTGCCAGCTCACCAGGACAGAACTACTATGGCTACACCTTC,.,TRBJ1-2,.,TRBV18
CASSSRTGLQETQYF,TGTGCCAGCAGCTCCCGGACAGGACTGCAAGAGACCCAGTACTTC,few,TRBJ2-5,TRBD1,TRBV7-9
CASRLDNSNQPQHF,TGTGCCAGCAGGCTGGACAATAGCAATCAGCCCCAGCATTTT,.,TRBJ1-5,.,TRBV2
CASSEATEQFF,TGTGCCAGCAGCGAGGCAACTGAGCAGTTCTTC,.,TRBJ2-1,.,TRBV5-4
CASSPVGLEAFF,TGTGCCAGCAGCCCCGTTGGACTGGAAGCTTTCTTT,.,TRBJ1-1,.,TRBV14
CASSDMQGGYTF,TGCGCCAGCAGTGACATGCAGGGTGGCTACACCTTC,.,TRBJ1-2,.,TRBV10-2
CASSFLNDRVEGYTF,TGTGCCAGCAGTTTCCTCAATGACAGGGTGGAGGGCTACACCTTC,.,TRBJ1-2,TRBD1,TRBV28
CAWSRFERDRTDTQYF,TGTGCCTGGAGTAGGTTTGAGCGGGACCGCACAGATACGCAGTATTTT,.,TRBJ2-3,TRBD2,TRBV30
CASSQDGIAYTEAFF,TGTGCCAGCAGCCAAGACGGGATAGCGTACACTGAAGCTTTCTTT,.,TRBJ1-1,.,TRBV2
CAWAYQGPEAFF,TGTGCCTGGGCTTACCAGGGCCCTGAAGCTTTCTTT,.,TRBJ1-1,.,TRBV30
CASTSGRYEQYF,TGTGCCAGCACTAGCGGGAGATACGAGCAGTACTTC,.,TRBJ2-7,TRBD2,TRBV28
CASTSPGGNTEAFF,TGTGCCAGCACCTCCCCCGGGGGGAACACTGAAGCTTTCTTT,.,TRBJ1-1,.,TRBV5-4
CASTHRWTGSSYNEQFF,TGTGCCAGCACCCATCGGTGGACTGGAAGCTCCTACAATGAGCAGTTCTTC,.,TRBJ2-1,.,TRBV7-2
CASSLAPREPYEQYF,TGTGCCAGCAGCTTAGCCCCGCGGGAGCCCTACGAGCAGTACTTC,.,TRBJ2-7,TRBD2,TRBV11-2
CASSPGEVAEAFF,TGTGCCAGCTCACCAGGAGAGGTTGCTGAAGCTTTCTTT,few,TRBJ1-1,.,TRBV18
CARRGGGANVLTF,TGTGCCCGCAGGGGCGGGGGGGCCAACGTCCTGACTTTC,once,TRBJ2-6,.,TRBV3-1/TRBV3-2
CASSFGGSSYNSPLHF,TGTGCCAGCAGCTTTGGGGGGAGCTCCTATAATTCACCCCTCCACTTT,.,TRBJ1-6,.,TRBV5-4
CASSHYRDIRPRQPQHF,TGTGCCAGCAGTCATTACCGGGACATCAGACCTCGTCAGCCCCAGCATTTT,.,TRBJ1-5,.,TRBV28
CASSGGTSGSGWYEQYF,TGTGCCAGCAGCGGAGGGACTAGCGGGAGTGGATGGTACGAGCAGTACTTC,.,TRBJ2-7,TRBD2,TRBV3-1/TRBV3-2
CASSHRDKSDTQYF,TGTGCCAGCAGCCATAGAGACAAGTCAGATACGCAGTATTTT,.,TRBJ2-3,.,TRBV3-1/TRBV3-2
CASSPQGWGNQPQHF,TGTGCCAGCAGCCCGCAGGGGTGGGGGAATCAGCCCCAGCATTTT,.,TRBJ1-5,.,TRBV7-9
CASSPRGGVNTEAFF,TGTGCCAGCAGCCCCCGGGGGGGCGTGAACACTGAAGCTTTCTTT,.,TRBJ1-1,.,TRBV7-9
CASSQAGTAGQYF,TGCGCCAGCAGCCAAGCCGGGACTGCGGGGCAGTACTTC,.,TRBJ2-7,.,TRBV4-1
CASSYSTRVLGGYTF,TGTGCCAGCAGTTACTCGACGCGGGTATTAGGTGGCTACACCTTC,.,TRBJ1-2,.,TRBV6-5
CASSLDRDGYTF,TGTGCCAGCAGCTTGGACAGGGACGGCTACACCTTC,.,TRBJ1-2,.,TRBV5-5
CASSQTYEQYF,TGTGCCAGCAGCCAGACCTACGAGCAGTACTTC,.,TRBJ2-7,.,TRBV6-2/TRBV6-3
CASSVAASEETQYF,TGTGCCAGCAGTGTAGCGGCATCAGAGGAGACCCAGTACTTC,.,TRBJ2-5,.,TRBV2
CASRSFRDSPLHF,TGTGCCAGCAGATCATTCAGGGATTCACCCCTCCACTTT,.,TRBJ1-6,.,TRBV28
CASSLAGHSNQPQHF,TGCGCCAGCAGCTTGGCCGGACACAGCAATCAGCCCCAGCATTTT,.,TRBJ1-5,.,TRBV5-1
CASSLEGAPYGYTF,TGTGCCAGCAGCTTAGAAGGGGCTCCATATGGCTACACCTTC,.,TRBJ1-2,.,TRBV11-3
CASSYQTGPNQPQHF,TGTGCCAGCAGTTACCAGACAGGGCCTAATCAGCCCCAGCATTTT,.,TRBJ1-5,TRBD1,TRBV6-6